Described below is a single T cell receptor (beta chain) sequence and its context. Its antigen is still unknown. There are no base qualities to consult, and no much larger clone falls within one base. The V and J ends are trimmed by 8 bases and 6 bases, leaving 7 bases between them. The CDR3 contains 10 residues, cysteine and phenylalanine counted. Left in the record is the CDR3 DNA by itself, 30 bases read in frame from the first base. Reading the germline V gene gives CDR1 MDHEN and CDR2 SYDVKM. The CDR3 regions of human TCRbeta chains were subjected to immunosequencing. The study's own analysis went as follows. Repertoire TCRs were checked for matches against a reference library of SARS-CoV-2-specific TCRs that had been generated using the MIRA antigen-specificity platform. Breadth meant the fraction of unique TCRs that were SARS-CoV-2-associated, whereas depth meant the fraction of total T cells that were SARS-CoV-2-associated. Each spike-specific TCR was assigned to its reactive spike region and to a CD4 or CD8 class using the MIRA data. Log10-transformed breadth and depth values were compared by one-way ANOVA with Sidak's multiple comparisons tests. TCRdb retrieved this table from immuneACCESS and kept in-frame rearrangements only. Not all clones are present; in checked studies, unresolved V genes account for under half, and no reason is known for the remainder. Clonal size and the V and J genes are those of that table, whereas D and trimming came from the DNA. The sample records 95,000 to 150,000 clones, about 90% of which are singletons. Together, the top ten hold about 1.5% of the sample.

This specimen belongs to a study of T cell responses to AZD1222 COVID-19 vaccine (dated by TCRdb to the early 2020s). About the investigation overall: AZD1222 recipients given second doses at about 4 weeks or at about 12 weeks were pooled, since spike-specific TCR depth and breadth were not found to differ between the two schedules. Trial participants were enrolled by age into subgroups of 18-55, 56-69 and 70-plus years, and roughly 150, 30 and 60 TCR-sequenced participants, respectively, were included in these subgroups. A total of 233 trial participants underwent TCR sequencing, of whom roughly 210 had received two doses of AZD1222 and 26 had received two doses of the MenACWY control vaccine. The paper's findings and limits, for the study overall: Because no samples from the day 14 peak response were available, repertoires could be characterized only after the peak T cell response. Most participants were white British and females outnumbered males, and the authors suggested that clonal diversity may have been underestimated. The whole spike protein was spanned by vaccine-associated CD4 TCRs, and dominant responses were seen in regions 160-218 and 743-854. Conclusions about previously exposed vaccinees were limited because only six AZD1222 recipients were SARS-CoV-2 seropositive at baseline. The 56-69-year group was small, and its depth increase did not reach significance, likely because of low power. Reportedly, close to half of the unique spike-specific TCRs recognized epitopes lying outside the regions that are mutated in the B.1.351 and B.1.1.7 variants. After two AZD1222 doses, spike-specific TCR breadth and depth were significantly higher than at day 0 and than in MenACWY recipients.

What the time point label conveys for this sample: baseline before first vaccination. The vaccinee samples were drawn from two UK trials, COV001 and COV002, one of which was a single-blind randomized controlled phase 2/3 trial testing AZD1222 (ChAdOx1 nCoV-19) in healthy adults. For TCRbeta chain sequencing, PBMC samples from trial participants were taken at day 0 and at day 28 after the second dose. The sequence was collected from an adult in good health. The sequencing here drew on peripheral blood, taken on day 0 of AZD1222 vaccination. Recombination connected TRBV28 to TRBJ1-1, with the D gene too uncertain to name. The nucleotide sequence is TGTGCCAGCCGGAGGGCTGAAGCTTTCTTT. Its product reads: CASRRAEAFF.